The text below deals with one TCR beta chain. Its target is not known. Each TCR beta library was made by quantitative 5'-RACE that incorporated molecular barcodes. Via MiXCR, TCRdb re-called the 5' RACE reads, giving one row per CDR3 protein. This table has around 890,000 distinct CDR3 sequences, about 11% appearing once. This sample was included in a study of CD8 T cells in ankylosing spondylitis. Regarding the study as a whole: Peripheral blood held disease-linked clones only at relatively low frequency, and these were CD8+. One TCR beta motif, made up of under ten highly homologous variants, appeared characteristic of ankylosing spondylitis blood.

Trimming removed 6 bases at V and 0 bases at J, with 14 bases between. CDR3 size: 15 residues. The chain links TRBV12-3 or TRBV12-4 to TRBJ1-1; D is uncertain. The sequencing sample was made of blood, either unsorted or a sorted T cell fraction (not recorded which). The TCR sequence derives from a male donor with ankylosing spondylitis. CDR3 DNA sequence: TGTGCCAGCAGCCCGAACGGGGTTCTGAACACTGAAGCTTTCTTT. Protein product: CASSPNGVLNTEAFF.